This T cell receptor beta chain appears in the sequencing data of a study of long-term antiretroviral therapy in people with HIV. Turning to this clone: Its antigen is as yet unknown.

Inclusion required at least two post-ART and at least one pre-ART PBMC samples. This CDR3 contains 13 residues. Germline CDR1 reads LNHDA; CDR2 reads SQIVND (reference sequence). Trimming took off 3 bases at V and 0 bases at J, with 5 bases between the two ends. General study results and limits: Controls had broader CDR3 length ranges than HIV repertoires did. Post-treatment diversity went higher with ART but stayed below transplant donor controls. Before ART, certain clones expanded, and these dominated the repertoire at all time points.

The authors ran the immunoSEQ assay, v3.0, at survey level. Assay: immunoSEQ multiplex PCR; the TCRdb copy retains only in-frame clones and omits some. The top ten hold nearly 9.5% of the sample, which has 15,000 to 20,000 clones, around 89% seen once. The TCR was taken from a man between 50 and 59 years old with HIV. The chain carries TRBV19 and TRBJ1-1; no definite D call. This specimen was unsorted PBMCs, taken 4.2 years after starting antiretroviral therapy. CDR3 loop: CASSIGMNTEAFF. The CDR3, as DNA: TGTGCCAGTAGTATTGGAATGAACACTGAAGCTTTCTTT.